This entry describes one T cell receptor beta chain. In germline, CDR1 is SGHAT, CDR2 FQDESV (reference sequence). Trimming left V 5 bases short and J 3 bases short, with 10 bases between. The CDR3 covers 13 residues. This entry belongs to a study of blood T cell repertoires in COVID-19. The wider study: Spain, Italy and the United States supplied samples that represented acute and convalescent COVID-19. PBMCs, B-cell-depleted T cells, or T cells provided the cDNA or gDNA that made up the material.

Per the original data handling: Reference gene primer amplification yielded estimated nucleated cell counts. Here immunoSEQ multiplex PCR was the method, and the copy in TCRdb shows in-frame clones only, minus some. V, J and clone size are taken as reported in that table, and D and trimming were inferred from the DNA itself. Of tens of thousands of clones in the sample, under 85% were seen once. The sequencing input was peripheral blood. This sequence originates from a man aged 55 to 69 with acute or convalescent COVID-19. The J gene is TRBJ1-1, the V gene TRBV11-1, with a possible D match to TRBD1 (6 bases). CDR3 sequence (DNA): TGTGCCAGCAGCCGGAACAGGGACACTGAAGCTTTCTTT. It specifies CASSRNRDTEAFF.